Described below is a single TCR beta chain sequence and its context. Molecular barcoding with unique molecular identifiers was used for the TCRbeta library. From the PCR reads, TCRdb called clonotypes with MiXCR, one entry per CDR3 protein. The sample has hundreds of thousands of distinct CDR3 sequences, approximately 17% seen once. This entry comes from a study of T-cell reconstitution after alpha-beta-depleted transplantation in children. V shed 1 base and J 4 bases; nucleotides not matched to a gene: 8. The germline V gene encodes CDR1 LGHDT and CDR2 YNNKEL (reference sequence). This CDR3 has 18 amino acids.

The TCR was taken from a human donor who donated a stem cell graft to a child with acute myeloid leukemia. Sequenced material: PBMCs from the stem cell graft donor, taken from the stem cell graft. This chain connects TRBV3-1 to TRBJ2-5, with 14 bases matching TRBD2. CDR3 sequence: CASSQGLAGGPIPETQYF. The CDR3 bases are TGTGCCAGCAGCCAAGGACTAGCGGGGGGGCCAATCCCAGAGACCCAGTACTTC.